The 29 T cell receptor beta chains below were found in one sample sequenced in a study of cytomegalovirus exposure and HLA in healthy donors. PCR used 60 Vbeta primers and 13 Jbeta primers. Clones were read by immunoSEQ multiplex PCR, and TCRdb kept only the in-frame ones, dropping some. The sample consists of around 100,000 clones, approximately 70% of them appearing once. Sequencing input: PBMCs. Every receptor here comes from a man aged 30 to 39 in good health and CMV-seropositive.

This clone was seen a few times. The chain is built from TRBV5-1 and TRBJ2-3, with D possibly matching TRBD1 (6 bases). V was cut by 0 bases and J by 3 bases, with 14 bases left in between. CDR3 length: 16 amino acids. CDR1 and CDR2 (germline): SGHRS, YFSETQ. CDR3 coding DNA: TGCGCCAGCAGCTTGGATCCCAGGGGTGGGACAGATACGCAGTATTTT. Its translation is CASSLDPRGGTDTQYF.

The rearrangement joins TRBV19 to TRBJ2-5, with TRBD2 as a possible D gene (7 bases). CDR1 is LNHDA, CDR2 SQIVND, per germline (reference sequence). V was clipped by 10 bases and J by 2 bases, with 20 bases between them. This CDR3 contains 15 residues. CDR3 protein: CATSREGGGQETQYF. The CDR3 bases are TGTGCCACTTCCCGAGAGGGAGGGGGTCAAGAGACCCAGTACTTC. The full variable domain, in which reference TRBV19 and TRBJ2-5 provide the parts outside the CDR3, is DGGITQSPKYLFRKEGQNVTLSCEQNLNHDAMYWYRQDPGQGLRLIYYSQIVNDFQKGDIAEGYSVSREKKESFPLTVTSAQKNPTAFYLCATSREGGGQETQYFGPGTRLLVL.

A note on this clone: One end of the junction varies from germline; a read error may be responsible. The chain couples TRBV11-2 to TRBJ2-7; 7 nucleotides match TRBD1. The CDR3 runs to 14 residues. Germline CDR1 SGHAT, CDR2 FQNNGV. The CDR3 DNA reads TGTACCAGCAGCTTGACAGGGAAAGACTACGAGCAGTACTTC. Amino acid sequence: CTSSLTGKDYEQYF.

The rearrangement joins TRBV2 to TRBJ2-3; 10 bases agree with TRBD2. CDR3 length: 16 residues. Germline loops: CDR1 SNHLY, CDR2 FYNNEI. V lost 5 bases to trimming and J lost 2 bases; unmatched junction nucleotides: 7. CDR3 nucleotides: TGTGCCAGCAGTATTCTACTAGCGGGGCCCACAGATACGCAGTATTTT. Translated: CASSILLAGPTDTQYF.

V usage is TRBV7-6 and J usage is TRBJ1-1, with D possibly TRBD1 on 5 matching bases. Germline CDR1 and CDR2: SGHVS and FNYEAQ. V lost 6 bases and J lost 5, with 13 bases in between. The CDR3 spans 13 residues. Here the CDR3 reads CASSRTEGTEAFF. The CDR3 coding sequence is TGTGCCAGCAGTCGGACGGAGGGGACTGAAGCTTTCTTT.

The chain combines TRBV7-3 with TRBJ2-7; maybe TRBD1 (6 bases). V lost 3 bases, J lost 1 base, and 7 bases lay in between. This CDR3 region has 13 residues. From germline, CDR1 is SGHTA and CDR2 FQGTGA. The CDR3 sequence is CASSLDRSYEQYF. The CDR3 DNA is TGTGCCAGCAGCTTGGACAGATCCTACGAGCAGTACTTC.

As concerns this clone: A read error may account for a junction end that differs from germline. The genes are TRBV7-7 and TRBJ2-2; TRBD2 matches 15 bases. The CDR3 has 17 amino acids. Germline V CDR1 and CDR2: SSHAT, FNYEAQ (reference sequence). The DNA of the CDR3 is TGTGCTAGCAGCTCAGGACGGACTAGCGGGAGGGGCCGGGAGCTGTTTTTT. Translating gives CASSSGRTSGRGRELFF. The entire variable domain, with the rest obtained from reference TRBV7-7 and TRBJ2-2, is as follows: GAGVSQSPRYKVTKRGQDVTLRCDPISSHATLYWYQQALGQGPEFLTYFNYEAQPDKSGLPSDRFSAERPEGSISTLTIQRTEQRDSAMYRCASSSGRTSGRGRELFFGEGSRLTVL.

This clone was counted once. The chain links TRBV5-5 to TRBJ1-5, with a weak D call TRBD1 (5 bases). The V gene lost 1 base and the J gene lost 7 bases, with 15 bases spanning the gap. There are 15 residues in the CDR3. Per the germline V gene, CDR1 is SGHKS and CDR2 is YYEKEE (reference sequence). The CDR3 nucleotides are TGTGCCAGCAGCTTGAGCCAGGGTAACGACCAGCCCCAGCATTTT. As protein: CASSLSQGNDQPQHF. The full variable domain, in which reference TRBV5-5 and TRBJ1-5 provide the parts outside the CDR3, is DAGVTQSPTHLIKTRGQQVTLRCSPISGHKSVSWYQQVLGQGPQFIFQYYEKEERGRGNFPDRFSARQFPNYSSELNVNALLLGDSALYLCASSLSQGNDQPQHFGDGTRLSIL.

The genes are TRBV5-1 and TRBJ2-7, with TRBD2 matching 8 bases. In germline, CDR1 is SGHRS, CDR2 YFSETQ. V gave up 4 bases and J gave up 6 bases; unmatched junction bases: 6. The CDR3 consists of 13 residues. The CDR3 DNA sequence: TGCGCCAGCAGCGCCGGGGGGGTTGGCGAGCAGTACTTC. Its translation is CASSAGGVGEQYF. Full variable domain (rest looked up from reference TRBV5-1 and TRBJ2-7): KAGVTQTPRYLIKTRGQQVTLSCSPISGHRSVSWYQQTPGQGLQFLFEYFSETQRNKGNFPGRFSGRQFSNSRSEMNVSTLELGDSALYLCASSAGGVGEQYFGPGTRLTVT.

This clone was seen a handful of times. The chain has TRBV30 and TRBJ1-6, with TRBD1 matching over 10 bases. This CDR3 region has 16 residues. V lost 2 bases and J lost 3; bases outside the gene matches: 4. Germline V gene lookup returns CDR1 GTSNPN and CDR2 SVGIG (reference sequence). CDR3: CAWSTGTGVYNSPLHF. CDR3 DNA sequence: TGTGCCTGGAGTACCGGGACAGGGGTCTATAATTCACCCCTCCACTTT.

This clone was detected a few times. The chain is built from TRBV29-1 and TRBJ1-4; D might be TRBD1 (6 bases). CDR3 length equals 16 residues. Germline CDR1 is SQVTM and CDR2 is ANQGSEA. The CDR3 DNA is TGCAGTTACCAGACAGGCACTGTTGCAACTAATGAAAAACTGTTTTTT. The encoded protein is CSYQTGTVATNEKLFF.

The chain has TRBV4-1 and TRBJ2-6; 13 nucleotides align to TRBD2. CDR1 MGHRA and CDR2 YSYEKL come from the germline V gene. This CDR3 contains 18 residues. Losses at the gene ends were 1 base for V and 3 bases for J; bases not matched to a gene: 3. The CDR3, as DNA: TGCGCCAGCAGCCAAGTACTAGCGGGAGGGCATGGGGCCAACGTCCTGACTTTC. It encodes CASSQVLAGGHGANVLTF.

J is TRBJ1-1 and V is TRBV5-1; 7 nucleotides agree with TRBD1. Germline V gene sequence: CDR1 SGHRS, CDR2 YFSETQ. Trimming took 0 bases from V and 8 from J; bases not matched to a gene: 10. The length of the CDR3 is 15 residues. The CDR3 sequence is CASSLGQGGGMEAFF. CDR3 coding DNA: TGCGCCAGCAGCTTGGGACAGGGTGGTGGCATGGAAGCTTTCTTT.

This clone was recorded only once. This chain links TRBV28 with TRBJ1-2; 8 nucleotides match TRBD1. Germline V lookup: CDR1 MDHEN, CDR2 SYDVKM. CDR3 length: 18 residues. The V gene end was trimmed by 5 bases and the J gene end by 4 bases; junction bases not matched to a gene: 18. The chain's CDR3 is CASSPPPGQVTGGYGYTF. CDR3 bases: TGTGCCAGCAGTCCACCCCCGGGACAGGTAACGGGTGGCTATGGCTACACCTTC.

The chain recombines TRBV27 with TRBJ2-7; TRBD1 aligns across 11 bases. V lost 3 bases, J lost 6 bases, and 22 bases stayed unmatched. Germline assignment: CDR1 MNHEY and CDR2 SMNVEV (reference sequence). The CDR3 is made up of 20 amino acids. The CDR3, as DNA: TGTGCCAGCAGTTTGATAGGCTCGAGGGACCGGACAGGGGGCGCGGCCGAGCAGTACTTC. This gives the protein CASSLIGSRDRTGGAAEQYF.

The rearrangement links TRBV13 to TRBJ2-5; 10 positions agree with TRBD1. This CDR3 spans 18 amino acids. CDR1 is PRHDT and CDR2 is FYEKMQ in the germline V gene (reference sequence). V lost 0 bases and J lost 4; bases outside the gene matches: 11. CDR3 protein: CASSLGDRADRGLETQYF. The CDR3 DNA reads TGTGCCAGCAGCTTAGGTGATCGTGCAGACAGGGGGCTAGAGACCCAGTACTTC. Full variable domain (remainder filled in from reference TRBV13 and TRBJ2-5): AAGVIQSPRHLIKEKRETATLKCYPIPRHDTVYWYQQGPGQDPQFLISFYEKMQSDKGSIPDRFSAQQFSDYHSELNMSSLELGDSALYFCASSLGDRADRGLETQYFGPGTRLLVL.

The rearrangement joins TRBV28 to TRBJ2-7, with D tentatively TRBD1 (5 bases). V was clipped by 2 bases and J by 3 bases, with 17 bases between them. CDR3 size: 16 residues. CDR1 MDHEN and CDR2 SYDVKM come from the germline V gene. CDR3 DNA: TGTGCCAGCAGTTTAGGGCGACAGAACAAGGTCTACGAGCAGTACGTC. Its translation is CASSLGRQNKVYEQYV.

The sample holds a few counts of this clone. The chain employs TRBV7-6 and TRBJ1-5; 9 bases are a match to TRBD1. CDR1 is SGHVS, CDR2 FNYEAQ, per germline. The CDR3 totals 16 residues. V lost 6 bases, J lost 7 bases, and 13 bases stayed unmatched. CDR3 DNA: TGTGCCAGCAGTCCCCGAACCGGGACAGGGAACCAGCCCCAGCATTTT. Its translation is CASSPRTGTGNQPQHF.

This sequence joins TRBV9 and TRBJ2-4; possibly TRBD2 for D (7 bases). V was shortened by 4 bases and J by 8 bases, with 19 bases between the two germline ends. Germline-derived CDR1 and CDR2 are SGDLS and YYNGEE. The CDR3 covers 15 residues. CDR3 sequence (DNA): TGTGCCAGCAGCCCACAGAGGGGGGGCCTGGACATTCAGTACTTC. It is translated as CASSPQRGGLDIQYF. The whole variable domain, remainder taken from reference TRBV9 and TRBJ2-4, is DSGVTQTPKHLITATGQRVTLRCSPRSGDLSVYWYQQSLDQGLQFLIQYYNGEERAKGNILERFSAQQFPDLHSELNLSSLELGDSALYFCASSPQRGGLDIQYFGAGTRLSVL.

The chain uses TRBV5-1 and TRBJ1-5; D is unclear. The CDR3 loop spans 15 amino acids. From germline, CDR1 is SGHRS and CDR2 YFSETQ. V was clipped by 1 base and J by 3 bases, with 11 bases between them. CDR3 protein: CASSLSGLSNQPQHF. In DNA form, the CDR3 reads TGCGCCAGCAGCTTGTCTGGACTTTCCAATCAGCCCCAGCATTTT.

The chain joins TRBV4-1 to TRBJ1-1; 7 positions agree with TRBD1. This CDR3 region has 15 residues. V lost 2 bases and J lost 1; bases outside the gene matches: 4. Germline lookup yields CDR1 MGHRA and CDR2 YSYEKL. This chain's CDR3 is CASSQIRTGNTEAFF. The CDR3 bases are TGCGCCAGCAGCCAAATCCGGACAGGGAACACTGAAGCTTTCTTT.

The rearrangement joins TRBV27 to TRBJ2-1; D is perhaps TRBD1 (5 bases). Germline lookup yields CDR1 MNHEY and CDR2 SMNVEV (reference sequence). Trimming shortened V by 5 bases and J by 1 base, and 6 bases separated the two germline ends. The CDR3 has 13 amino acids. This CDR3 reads CASSDSSYNEQFF. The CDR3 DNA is TGTGCCAGCAGTGACAGTTCCTACAATGAGCAGTTCTTC.

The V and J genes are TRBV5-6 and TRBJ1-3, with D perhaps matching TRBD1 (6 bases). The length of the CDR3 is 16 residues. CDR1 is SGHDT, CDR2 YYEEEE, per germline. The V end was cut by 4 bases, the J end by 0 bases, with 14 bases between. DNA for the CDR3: TGTGCCAGCAGCGCCACAGGGCCTGGCTCTGGAAACACCATATATTTT. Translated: CASSATGPGSGNTIYF.

Here the CDR3 reads CASSEGVLGGDTQYF. The CDR3 DNA is TGTGCCAGCAGTGAAGGGGTACTAGGAGGAGATACGCAGTATTTT. V usage is TRBV2 and J usage is TRBJ2-3, with D possibly being TRBD2 (5 bases). V lost 1 base to trimming and J lost 5 bases, with 13 bases between them. Germline V lookup: CDR1 SNHLY, CDR2 FYNNEI. CDR3 length: 15 amino acids. The variable domain in full, completed from reference TRBV2 and TRBJ2-3, reads EPEVTQTPSHQVTQMGQEVILRCVPISNHLYFYWYRQILGQKVEFLVSFYNNEISEKSEIFDDQFSVERPDGSNFTLKIRSTKLEDSAMYFCASSEGVLGGDTQYFGPGTRLTVL.

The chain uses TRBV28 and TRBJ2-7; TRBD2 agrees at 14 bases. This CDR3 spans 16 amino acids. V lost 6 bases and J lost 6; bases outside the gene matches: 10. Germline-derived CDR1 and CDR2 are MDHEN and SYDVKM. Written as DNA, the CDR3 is TGTGCCAGCAGCCCTACGGGACTAGCGGGAGTGGGCGAGCAGTACGTC. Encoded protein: CASSPTGLAGVGEQYV.

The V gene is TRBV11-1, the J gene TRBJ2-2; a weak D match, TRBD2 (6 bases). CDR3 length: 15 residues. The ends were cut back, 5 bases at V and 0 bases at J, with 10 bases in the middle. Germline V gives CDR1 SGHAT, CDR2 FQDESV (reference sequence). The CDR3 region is CASSPLAANTGELFF. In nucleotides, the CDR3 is TGTGCCAGCAGCCCCTTAGCGGCGAACACCGGGGAGCTGTTTTTT.

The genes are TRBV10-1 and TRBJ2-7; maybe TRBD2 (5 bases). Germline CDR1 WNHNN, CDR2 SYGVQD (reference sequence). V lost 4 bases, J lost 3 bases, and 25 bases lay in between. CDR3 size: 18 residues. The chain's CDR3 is CASSVDQAAILPYYEQYV. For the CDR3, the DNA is TGCGCCAGCAGTGTAGATCAAGCGGCCATCTTACCCTACTACGAGCAGTACGTC.

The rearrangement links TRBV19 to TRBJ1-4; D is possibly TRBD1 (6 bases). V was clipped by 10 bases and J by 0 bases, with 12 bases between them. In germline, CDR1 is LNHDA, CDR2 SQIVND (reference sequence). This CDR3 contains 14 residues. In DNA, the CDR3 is TGTGCCACGAAACAGGGTGCAACTAATGAAAAACTGTTTTTT. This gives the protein CATKQGATNEKLFF.

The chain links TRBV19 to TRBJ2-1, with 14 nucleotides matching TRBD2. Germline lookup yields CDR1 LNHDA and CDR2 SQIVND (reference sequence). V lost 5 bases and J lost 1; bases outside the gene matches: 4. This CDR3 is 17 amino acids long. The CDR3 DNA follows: TGTGCCAGTAGTCCAGGACTAGCGGGAGGTTCCTACAATGAGCAGTTCTTC. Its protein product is CASSPGLAGGSYNEQFF.